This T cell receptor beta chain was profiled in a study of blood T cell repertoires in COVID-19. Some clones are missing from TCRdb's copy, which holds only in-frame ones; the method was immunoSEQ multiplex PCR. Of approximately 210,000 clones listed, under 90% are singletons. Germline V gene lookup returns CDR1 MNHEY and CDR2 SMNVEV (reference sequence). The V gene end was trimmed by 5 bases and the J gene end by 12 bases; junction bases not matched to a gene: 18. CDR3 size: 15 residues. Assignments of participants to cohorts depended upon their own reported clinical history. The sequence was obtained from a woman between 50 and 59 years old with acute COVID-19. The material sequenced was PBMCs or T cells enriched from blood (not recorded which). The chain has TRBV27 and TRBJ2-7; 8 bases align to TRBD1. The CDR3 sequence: CASSRAGGADTILYF. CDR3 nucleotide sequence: TGTGCCAGCAGTCGAGCAGGGGGCGCGGACACCATCCTGTACTTC.